This T cell receptor (beta chain) was sequenced for a study of blood T cell repertoires in COVID-19. Study details: The cDNA or gDNA used as material had been derived from T cells, B-cell-depleted T cells, or PBMCs.

V lost 4 bases and J 0 bases, leaving 16 bases between the germline ends. Germline CDR1 MNHEY, CDR2 SMNVEV (reference sequence). There are 16 residues in the CDR3. TCRdb keeps only in-frame clones here, not all; method: immunoSEQ multiplex PCR. Of some 350,000 clones listed, almost 90% are singletons. Sequenced material: peripheral blood. The chain uses TRBV27 and TRBJ2-7; D remains ambiguous. This receptor was obtained from a man between 18 and 35 years old with active or convalescent COVID-19. CDR3 region: CASSSPLRVSSYEQYF. CDR3 bases: TGTGCCAGCAGTTCCCCCCTACGGGTTAGCTCCTACGAGCAGTACTTC.